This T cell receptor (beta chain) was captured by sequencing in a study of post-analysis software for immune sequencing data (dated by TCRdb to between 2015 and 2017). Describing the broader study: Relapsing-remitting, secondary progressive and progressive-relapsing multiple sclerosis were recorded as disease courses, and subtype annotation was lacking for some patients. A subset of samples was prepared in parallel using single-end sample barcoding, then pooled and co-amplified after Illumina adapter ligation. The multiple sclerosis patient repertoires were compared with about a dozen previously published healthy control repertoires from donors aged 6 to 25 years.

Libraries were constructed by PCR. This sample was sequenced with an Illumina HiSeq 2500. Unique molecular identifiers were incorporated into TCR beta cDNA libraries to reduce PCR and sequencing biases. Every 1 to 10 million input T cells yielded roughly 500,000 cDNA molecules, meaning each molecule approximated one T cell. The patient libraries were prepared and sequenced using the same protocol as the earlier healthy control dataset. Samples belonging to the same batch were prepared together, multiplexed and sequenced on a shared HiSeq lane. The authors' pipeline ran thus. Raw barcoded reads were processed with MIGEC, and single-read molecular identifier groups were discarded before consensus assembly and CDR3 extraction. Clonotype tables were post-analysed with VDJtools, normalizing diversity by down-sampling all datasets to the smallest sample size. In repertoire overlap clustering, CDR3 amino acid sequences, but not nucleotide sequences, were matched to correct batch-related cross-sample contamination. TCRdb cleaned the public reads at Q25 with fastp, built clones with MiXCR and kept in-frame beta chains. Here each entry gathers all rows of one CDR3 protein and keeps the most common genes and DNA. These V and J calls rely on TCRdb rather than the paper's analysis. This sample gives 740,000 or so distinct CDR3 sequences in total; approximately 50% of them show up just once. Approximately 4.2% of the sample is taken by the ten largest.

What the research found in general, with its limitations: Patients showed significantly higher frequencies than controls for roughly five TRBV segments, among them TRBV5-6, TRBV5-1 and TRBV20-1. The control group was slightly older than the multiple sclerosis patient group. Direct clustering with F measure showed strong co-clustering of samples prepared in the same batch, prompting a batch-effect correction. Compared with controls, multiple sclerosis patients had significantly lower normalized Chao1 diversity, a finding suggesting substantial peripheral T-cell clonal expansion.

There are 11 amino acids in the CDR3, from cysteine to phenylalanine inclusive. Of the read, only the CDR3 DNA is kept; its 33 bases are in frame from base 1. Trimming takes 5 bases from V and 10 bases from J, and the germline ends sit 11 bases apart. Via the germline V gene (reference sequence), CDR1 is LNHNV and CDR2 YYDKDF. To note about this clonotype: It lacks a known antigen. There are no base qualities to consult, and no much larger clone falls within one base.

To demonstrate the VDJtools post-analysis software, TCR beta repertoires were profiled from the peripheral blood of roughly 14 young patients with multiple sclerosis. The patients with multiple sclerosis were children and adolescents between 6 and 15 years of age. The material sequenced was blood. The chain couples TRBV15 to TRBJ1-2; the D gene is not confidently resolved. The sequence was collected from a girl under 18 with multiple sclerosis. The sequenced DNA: TGTGCCACCAGCGCAGACTGGTACTACACCTTC. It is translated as CATSADWYYTF.